The entry that follows covers one T cell receptor (beta chain) sequence. What it binds is unknown. Making use of molecular barcodes, quantitative 5'-RACE generated TCR beta libraries. TCRdb reprocessed the 5' RACE reads with MiXCR, giving one entry per CDR3 protein. The sample yields 240,000 or so distinct CDR3 sequences, 8.6% seen once. This specimen comes from a study of CD8 T cells in ankylosing spondylitis. The CDR3 length is 17 residues. Trimming at V came to 4 bases and at J to 2 bases, leaving 10 bases not matched to a gene. The germline V gene encodes CDR1 MNHEY and CDR2 SVGAGI. Study observations and caveats: Significantly higher representation of disease-linked clones was reported for matched ankylosing spondylitis synovial fluid. Typical of ankylosing spondylitis blood, it appeared, was a TCR beta motif of roughly eight highly homologous variants.

This rearrangement joins TRBV6-5 to TRBJ2-4, with 8 bases lining up with TRBD2. This receptor was obtained from a male donor with ankylosing spondylitis or in good health (not recorded which). What was sequenced was blood, either unsorted or a sorted T cell fraction (not recorded which). CDR3 nucleotide sequence: TGTGCCAGCAGTTTCCCCAGCGGGAGCTGGTCCAAAAACATTCAGTACTTC. Amino acid sequence: CASSFPSGSWSKNIQYF.